The 4 T cell receptor beta chains below were found in one sample sequenced in a study of blood T cell repertoires in COVID-19. Assay used: immunoSEQ multiplex PCR; TCRdb lists only in-frame clones, some missing. The profile shows 200,000 or so clones, over 75% of them singletons. The sequenced sample consisted of peripheral blood. These receptors were obtained from a human donor with active or convalescent COVID-19. The donor label of this sample is uncertain.

J is TRBJ1-4 and V is TRBV30; the D gene is possibly TRBD1 (5 bases). Trimming shortened V by 1 base and J by 6 bases, and 12 bases separated the two germline ends. Germline lookup yields CDR1 GTSNPN and CDR2 SVGIG (reference sequence). The CDR3 is 14 residues long. The CDR3 sequence is CAWSAGGWDEKLFF. The DNA of the CDR3 is TGTGCCTGGAGTGCCGGGGGATGGGATGAAAAACTGTTTTTT.

The chain couples TRBV28 to TRBJ1-5; tentative D call: TRBD1 (5 bases). The CDR3 is 14 residues long. With 6 bases removed from V and 1 base from J, the gap between germline ends came to 10 bases. Germline V gene data show CDR1 as MDHEN and CDR2 as SYDVKM. The CDR3 loop is CASSGAGSNQPQHF. CDR3 nucleotides: TGTGCCAGCAGCGGGGCGGGGAGCAATCAGCCCCAGCATTTT.

The J gene is TRBJ1-6, the V gene TRBV28; D is perhaps TRBD1 (5 bases). Germline CDR1 reads MDHEN; CDR2 reads SYDVKM. V dropped 4 bases and J dropped 9 bases, with 16 bases sitting between them. The CDR3 runs 15 residues. CDR3 DNA: TGTGCCAGCAGTTCCGAGTCGGCAGGGCGTTCACCCCTCCACTTT. Its translation: CASSSESAGRSPLHF.

The rearrangement joins TRBV20-1 to TRBJ2-6, with D hard to call. CDR3 length equals 14 residues. Germline values: CDR1 DFQATT, CDR2 SNEGSKA (reference sequence). V lost 3 bases, J lost 4 bases, and 10 bases lay in between. CDR3 protein: CSASLDAGANVLTF. CDR3 DNA: TGCAGTGCTAGTCTAGACGCCGGGGCCAACGTCCTGACTTTC.